This T cell receptor (beta chain) comes out of a study of T-cell reconstitution after alpha-beta-depleted transplantation in children. Overall study results and limits: Approximately two months post-transplant, alpha-beta T cells reportedly originated from several hundred expanded graft clones.

Preparing the TCRbeta library involved the use of unique molecular identifiers. MiXCR, run by TCRdb on the PCR reads, gives a single entry per CDR3 protein. The sample records about 980,000 distinct CDR3 sequences, roughly 29% being singletons. Germline V gene lookup returns CDR1 KGHDR and CDR2 SFDVKD. V lost 4 bases to trimming and J lost 2 bases, with 12 bases between them. CDR3 length: 15 amino acids. Regarding this clonotype: No antigen is known for it.

V is TRBV24-1 and J is TRBJ2-3; unclear D gene. The sample consisted of PBMCs, mostly from graft donor cells, taken 360 days after TCRalphabeta/CD19-depleted stem cell transplant. The TCR sequence derives from a boy under three years old who had a stem cell transplant for SCID, so the T cells may come from the graft donor. The CDR3 spells CATSESGAFTDTQYF. The CDR3, as DNA: TGTGCCACCAGTGAGTCTGGAGCCTTCACAGATACGCAGTATTTT.